The rows below give T cell receptor beta chains drawn from one sample of a study of radiotherapy plus CTLA-4 blockade in lung cancer. The repertoire was sequenced with immunoSEQ multiplex PCR; TCRdb's copy has only in-frame clones and lacks some. Here the sample spans 85,000 to 130,000 clones, over 65% being singletons. The sequencing here drew on peripheral blood, taken from a patient treated with radiotherapy plus ipilimumab. All receptors derive from a human donor with non-small cell lung cancer that progressed on radiotherapy plus ipilimumab. Some clones in this sample may be carry-over from other donors' samples. CDR3s include the opening cysteine and the closing phenylalanine or tryptophan. A D gene is named only where the DNA matches it firmly. Clone size is not always given. Where it is, it says once, few, many or a class for expanded clones.

size: .; J: TRBJ1-2; V: TRBV7-2; length: 16; D: TRBD1; DNA: TGTGCCAGCAGCCCTAGAGCCGGGACAGCGAACTATGGCTACACCTTC; CDR3: CASSPRAGTANYGYTF
size: .; J: TRBJ2-2; V: TRBV9; length: 18; D: TRBD2; DNA: TGTGCCAGCAGCGTAGTCCCAGCGGGGCTTGCTCGCACCGGGGAGCTGTTTTTT; CDR3: CASSVVPAGLARTGELFF
size: once; J: TRBJ1-2; V: TRBV5-1; length: 15; D: .; DNA: TGCGCCAGCAGCTTGTCCCCTCCACCGGACTATGGCTACACCTTC; CDR3: CASSLSPPPDYGYTF
size: .; J: TRBJ2-3; V: TRBV9; length: 16; D: TRBD2; DNA: TGTGCCAGCAGCGTCATAGCGGGGGCCATCACAGATACGCAGTATTTT; CDR3: CASSVIAGAITDTQYF
size: .; J: TRBJ2-7; V: TRBV1; length: 12; D: .; DNA: TGTCGCAGGACTAGCGAAAACAACGAGCAGTACTTC; CDR3: CRRTSENNEQYF
size: .; J: TRBJ1-5; V: TRBV2; length: 16; D: TRBD1; DNA: TGTGCCAGCAGCCAACGGACAGGGGTGGGGAATCAGCCCCAGCATTTT; CDR3: CASSQRTGVGNQPQHF
size: .; J: TRBJ2-1; V: TRBV18; length: 16; D: TRBD2; DNA: TGTGCCAGCTCACCAATAGGGCGGGGGGAATACAATGAGCAGTTCTTC; CDR3: CASSPIGRGEYNEQFF
size: .; J: TRBJ2-1; V: TRBV6-5; length: 15; D: .; DNA: TGTGCCAGCAGCCCCGACCAGTACTCCTACAATGAGCAGTTCTTC; CDR3: CASSPDQYSYNEQFF
size: .; J: TRBJ2-3; V: TRBV27; length: 17; D: TRBD2; DNA: TGTGCCAGCAGTCCTGGGGTAGCGGGGGCGTACACAGATACGCAGTATTTT; CDR3: CASSPGVAGAYTDTQYF
size: .; J: TRBJ1-1; V: TRBV5-1; length: 15; D: .; DNA: TGCGCCAGCAGCTTGGGGTCGGGGTTTCGCACTGAAGCTTTCTTT; CDR3: CASSLGSGFRTEAFF
size: once; J: TRBJ2-7; V: TRBV11-3; length: 13; D: .; DNA: TGTGCCAGCAGCCGTCAGGAGAACTACGAGCAGTACTTC; CDR3: CASSRQENYEQYF
size: .; J: TRBJ1-2; V: TRBV19; length: 14; D: .; DNA: TGTGCCAGTAGTCATTCGGACAGAGACTATGGCTACACCTTC; CDR3: CASSHSDRDYGYTF
size: .; J: TRBJ2-7; V: TRBV5-4; length: 16; D: .; DNA: TGTGCCAGCAGCTTGGCGGGGGGCCTAAACTCCTACGAGCAGTACTTC; CDR3: CASSLAGGLNSYEQYF
size: .; J: TRBJ1-2; V: TRBV19; length: 14; D: TRBD1; DNA: TGTGCCAGTAGTCCTCGGACAGGATTTTATGGCTACACCTTC; CDR3: CASSPRTGFYGYTF
size: .; J: TRBJ1-6; V: TRBV20-1; length: 11; D: TRBD1; DNA: TGCAGTGCGGGACAGGGTTCACCCCTCCACTTT; CDR3: CSAGQGSPLHF
size: few; J: TRBJ1-1; V: TRBV7-8; length: 12; D: TRBD1; DNA: TGTGCCAGCAGCGTAACAGGGGGCCGGGCTTTCTTT; CDR3: CASSVTGGRAFF
size: few; J: TRBJ1-4; V: TRBV5-4; length: 14; D: .; DNA: TGTGCCAGCAGCTTGGATGCAACTAATGAAAAACTGTTTTTT; CDR3: CASSLDATNEKLFF
size: .; J: TRBJ1-1; V: TRBV5-1; length: 13; D: TRBD1; DNA: TGCGCCAGCAGCTTTGCAGGGGGCACTGAAGCTTTCTTT; CDR3: CASSFAGGTEAFF
size: few; J: TRBJ1-2; V: TRBV7-6; length: 13; D: TRBD1; DNA: TGTGCCAGCAGCACCGGGACAGGAAATGGCTACACCTTC; CDR3: CASSTGTGNGYTF
size: .; J: TRBJ1-2; V: TRBV7-8; length: 14; D: .; DNA: TGTGCCAGCAGCCCCCGACATGGAGCGTATGGCTACACCTTC; CDR3: CASSPRHGAYGYTF
size: .; J: TRBJ2-3; V: TRBV7-6; length: 16; D: TRBD2; DNA: TGTGCCAGCAGCTTAGTCGGAGGGACGGGAGGAGATACGCAGTATTTT; CDR3: CASSLVGGTGGDTQYF
size: .; J: TRBJ2-7; V: TRBV7-9; length: 15; D: .; DNA: TGTGCCAGCAGCTTAGGGGGGACCCTCTCCTACGAGCAGTACTTC; CDR3: CASSLGGTLSYEQYF
size: .; J: TRBJ2-7; V: TRBV28; length: 15; D: TRBD1; DNA: TGTGCCAGCACCGAAAGGGGGCGCTTCAGGTACGAGCAGTACTTC; CDR3: CASTERGRFRYEQYF
size: .; J: TRBJ2-5; V: TRBV30; length: 13; D: TRBD1; DNA: TGTGCCAGACGACAGGGGGCAGGAGAGACCCAGTACTTC; CDR3: CARRQGAGETQYF
size: once; J: TRBJ2-3; V: TRBV4-2; length: 14; D: .; DNA: TGTGCCAGCAGCCAAGAAGAGAGCCAGGCGACGCAGTATTTT; CDR3: CASSQEESQATQYF
size: .; J: TRBJ2-3; V: TRBV12-5; length: 13; D: TRBD1; DNA: TGTGCTAGTGTTGGCAGGGGGACAGATACGCAGTATTTT; CDR3: CASVGRGTDTQYF
size: .; J: TRBJ2-3; V: TRBV30; length: 14; D: .; DNA: TGTGCCTGGAGCCTAAACCCAATCACAGATACGCAGTATTTT; CDR3: CAWSLNPITDTQYF
size: .; J: TRBJ1-2; V: TRBV9; length: 17; D: TRBD1; DNA: TGTGCCAGCAGCGGATCTGCCGGGACAGTCAGTAACTATGGCTACACCTTC; CDR3: CASSGSAGTVSNYGYTF
size: .; J: TRBJ2-3; V: TRBV11-3; length: 15; D: .; DNA: TGTGCCAGCAGCTTAGGGCAGGGGAGCACAGATACGCAGTATTTT; CDR3: CASSLGQGSTDTQYF
size: .; J: TRBJ2-7; V: TRBV5-1; length: 14; D: .; DNA: TGCGCCAGCAGCTTATCCGGGACCTCCTACGAGCAGTACTTC; CDR3: CASSLSGTSYEQYF
size: few; J: TRBJ2-3; V: TRBV6-1; length: 11; D: .; DNA: TGTGCCAGCAGTGTGGCAGATACGCAGTATTTT; CDR3: CASSVADTQYF
size: .; J: TRBJ1-1; V: TRBV9; length: 13; D: .; DNA: TGTGCCAGCAGCGTAGTCCGGGACGGGGAAGCTTTCTTT; CDR3: CASSVVRDGEAFF
size: .; J: TRBJ2-2; V: TRBV7-6; length: 15; D: .; DNA: TGTGCCAGCAGCTTAGCGCTAACTGCTACCGGGGAGCTGTTTTTT; CDR3: CASSLALTATGELFF
size: .; J: TRBJ1-2; V: TRBV30; length: 12; D: .; DNA: TGTGCCTGGAGTGTTCAGTTCTATGGCTACACCTTC; CDR3: CAWSVQFYGYTF
size: .; J: TRBJ1-5; V: TRBV27; length: 14; D: .; DNA: TGTGCCAGCAGTCCCCACGACAGGAGCCAGCCCCAGCATTTT; CDR3: CASSPHDRSQPQHF
size: once; J: TRBJ1-2; V: TRBV2; length: 13; D: .; DNA: TGTGCCAGCACCCCCGGGGTGGGCGGGGGCTACACCTTC; CDR3: CASTPGVGGGYTF
size: .; J: TRBJ2-1; V: TRBV5-1; length: 18; D: TRBD2; DNA: TGCGCCAGCAGCCTCGGATTGCTAGCGGTGAGCTCCTACAATGAGCAGTTCTTC; CDR3: CASSLGLLAVSSYNEQFF
size: few; J: TRBJ2-5; V: TRBV5-6; length: 16; D: TRBD1; DNA: TGTGCCAGCAGCGAACCAGGGGGATGGGGGCAAGAGACCCAGTACTTC; CDR3: CASSEPGGWGQETQYF
size: once; J: TRBJ1-2; V: TRBV27; length: 14; D: .; DNA: TGTGCCAGCAGTGAAGGTCGGGGCAACTATGGCTACACCTTC; CDR3: CASSEGRGNYGYTF
size: .; J: TRBJ2-1; V: TRBV15; length: 15; D: .; DNA: TGTGCCACCAGCAGAGATAGGAGACTAGGGAATGAGCAGTTCTTC; CDR3: CATSRDRRLGNEQFF
size: .; J: TRBJ2-3; V: TRBV7-9; length: 15; D: TRBD1; DNA: TGTGCCAGCAGCTTTGGGACAGCGGACACAGATACGCAGTATTTT; CDR3: CASSFGTADTDTQYF
size: once; J: TRBJ2-7; V: TRBV2; length: 15; D: .; DNA: TGTGCCAGCAGTACCCTCGGGGTGGCGCGCTACGAGCAGTACTTC; CDR3: CASSTLGVARYEQYF
size: .; J: TRBJ1-4; V: TRBV4-1; length: 16; D: TRBD1; DNA: TGCGCCAGCAGCCAGGGGGTTATAAGGGGGCCTGAAAAACTGTTTTTT; CDR3: CASSQGVIRGPEKLFF
size: .; J: TRBJ1-2; V: TRBV28; length: 14; D: TRBD1; DNA: TGTGCCACCCCGTCAGGGGGGAGAAACTATGGCTACACCTTC; CDR3: CATPSGGRNYGYTF
size: .; J: TRBJ2-7; V: TRBV14; length: 14; D: TRBD1; DNA: TGTGCCAGCAGCCCCCGACAGGGGACCTACGAGCAGTACTTC; CDR3: CASSPRQGTYEQYF
size: .; J: TRBJ2-1; V: TRBV2; length: 12; D: .; DNA: TGTGCCAGCAGTGAGGAGTACAATGAGCAGTTCTTC; CDR3: CASSEEYNEQFF
size: .; J: TRBJ1-6; V: TRBV7-2; length: 16; D: .; DNA: TGTGCCAGCAGCTTAGCGGGACACCTATCGGGTTCACCCCTCCACTTT; CDR3: CASSLAGHLSGSPLHF
size: .; J: TRBJ1-1; V: TRBV21-1; length: 14; D: .; DNA: TGTGCCAGCAGCAGCGGACAGGGGAACACTGAAGCTTTCTTT; CDR3: CASSSGQGNTEAFF
size: few; J: TRBJ1-2; V: TRBV5-6; length: 14; D: .; DNA: TGTGCCAGCAGCCATAAAACCGACAGGTTTGGCTACACCTTC; CDR3: CASSHKTDRFGYTF
size: few; J: TRBJ2-7; V: TRBV7-8; length: 15; D: TRBD1; DNA: TGTGCCAGCAGCTCTCCGGGACAGGGGACCTACGAGCAGTACTTC; CDR3: CASSSPGQGTYEQYF
size: .; J: TRBJ1-2; V: TRBV6-5; length: 16; D: TRBD1; DNA: TGTGCCAGCAGTAACTCACGGGACAGGACTAACTATGGCTACACCTTC; CDR3: CASSNSRDRTNYGYTF